This TCR beta chain was sequenced for a study of blood T cell repertoires in COVID-19. Study overall: The study drew acute and convalescent COVID-19 samples from the United States, Italy and Spain.

V shed 6 bases and J 7 bases; nucleotides not matched to a gene: 11. The CDR3 runs to 15 residues. Germline CDR1 reads MNHEY; CDR2 reads SVGAGI. Here immunoSEQ multiplex PCR was the method, and the copy in TCRdb shows in-frame clones only, minus some. The data show about 200,000 clones, approximately 83% seen once. Cohorts were based on clinical histories the participants reported. V is TRBV6-5 and J is TRBJ2-7; 11 bases line up with TRBD2. The origin of this receptor is a man in his forties or fifties who had recovered from COVID-19. The sequenced sample was PBMCs or T cells enriched from blood (not recorded which). In nucleotides, the CDR3 is TGTGCCAGCAGCAAACGACTAGCGGGGTGGAGAGAGCAGTACTTC. The encoded protein is CASSKRLAGWREQYF.